What follows are 13 T cell receptor beta chains derived from one specimen sequenced in a study of blood T cell repertoires in COVID-19. TCRdb's copy holds only in-frame clones and misses some; the assay was immunoSEQ multiplex PCR. The data hold about 62,000 clones, with 70% to 90% observed a single time. Material: peripheral blood. The receptors originated from a woman of 80 years or more with acute or convalescent COVID-19.

This sequence joins TRBV4-2 and TRBJ1-3; D is ambiguous. This CDR3 contains 15 residues. Trimming cost V 5 bases and J 0 bases, with 11 bases left between them. Germline CDR1 and CDR2: LGHNA and YNFKEQ. In DNA, the CDR3 is TGTGCCAGCAGCGAGAGGCAGAGCTCTGGAAACACCATATATTTT. Protein: CASSERQSSGNTIYF.

The V call is TRBV19, the J call TRBJ2-3; D might be TRBD2 (6 bases). The CDR3 loop spans 15 amino acids. V dropped 11 bases and J dropped 2 bases, with 20 bases sitting between them. Germline V lookup: CDR1 LNHDA, CDR2 SQIVND (reference sequence). This CDR3 reads CASTGAGRDTDTQYF. CDR3 in DNA: TGTGCCTCCACTGGGGCAGGGCGGGACACAGATACGCAGTATTTT.

This clone appeared a single time. V usage is TRBV30 and J usage is TRBJ1-4; TRBD1 matches 10 bases. There are 18 residues in the CDR3. Germline trimming cut 5 bases from V and 0 bases from J; bases unmatched to any gene: 12. CDR1 is GTSNPN and CDR2 is SVGIG in the germline V gene (reference sequence). The CDR3 loop reads CAWRLRTGGFATNEKLFF. The CDR3 DNA follows: TGTGCCTGGCGGCTAAGGACAGGGGGATTTGCAACTAATGAAAAACTGTTTTTT.

The CDR3 protein is CAMGGVTYNEQFF. CDR3 bases: TGTGCTATGGGTGGAGTCACCTACAATGAGCAGTTCTTC. The V call is TRBV28, the J call TRBJ2-1; D is uncertain. Germline CDR1 is MDHEN and CDR2 is SYDVKM. There are 13 residues in the CDR3.

This clone was observed a few times. V is TRBV2 and J is TRBJ2-2, with 12 bases aligning to TRBD2. V was clipped by 4 bases and J by 6 bases; unmatched bases: 6. Germline CDR1 is SNHLY and CDR2 is FYNNEI. The CDR3 is 16 amino acids. In DNA form, the CDR3 reads TGTGCCAGCAGTGCGAGACTAGCGGGAGCGGCCGGGGAGCTGTTTTTT. Protein sequence: CASSARLAGAAGELFF.

The chain links TRBV5-1 to TRBJ1-1, with 9 bases that match TRBD1. CDR1 and CDR2 (germline): SGHRS, YFSETQ. The junction had 7 bases not matched to a gene; V was cut back by 7 bases and J by 0 bases. This CDR3 spans 15 amino acids. The CDR3 region is CASGWGQGLNTEAFF. The CDR3, as DNA: TGCGCCAGCGGATGGGGACAGGGCCTGAACACTGAAGCTTTCTTT.

The table lists this clone with a few counts. V gene TRBV15 combines with J gene TRBJ1-5; tentative D call: TRBD1 (6 bases). Germline CDR1 and CDR2: LNHNV and YYDKDF (reference sequence). The CDR3 sequence is 15 residues long. V lost 3 bases and J lost 6, with 15 bases in between. The CDR3 coding sequence is TGTGCCACCAGCAGTGGGGACATCCCTGCTCAGCCCCAGCATTTT. It translates to CATSSGDIPAQPQHF.

The chain uses TRBV7-3 and TRBJ2-1; TRBD2 aligns across 9 bases. The CDR3 contains 17 residues. With 2 bases clipped from V and 0 bases from J, the junction kept 5 bases outside the gene matches. The germline gives CDR1 SGHTA, CDR2 FQGTGA. CDR3 amino acids: CASSLFSGRSSYNEQFF. As DNA, the CDR3 is TGTGCCAGCAGCTTATTCAGCGGGAGGAGCTCCTACAATGAGCAGTTCTTC.

The chain uses TRBV4-3 and TRBJ1-3; 7 nucleotides line up with TRBD1. This CDR3 has 15 residues. The V gene's germline CDR1 is LGHNA and CDR2 YSLEER. With 3 bases clipped from V and 4 bases from J, the junction kept 6 bases outside the gene matches. CDR3 sequence reads: CASSHLQGRGNTIYF. In nucleotides, the CDR3 is TGCGCCAGCAGCCACCTACAGGGGAGGGGAAACACCATATATTTT.

Here the CDR3 reads CASFDGGTGNQPQHF. CDR3 sequence (DNA): TGTGCCAGCTTCGACGGCGGGACGGGGAATCAGCCCCAGCATTTT. The chain joins TRBV19 to TRBJ1-5; maybe TRBD1 (5 bases). Germline assignment: CDR1 LNHDA and CDR2 SQIVND (reference sequence). Trimming pared 9 bases from V and 4 bases from J, leaving 19 bases between. This CDR3 comprises 15 residues.

This rearrangement joins TRBV28 to TRBJ1-6; D is uncertain. The CDR3 runs to 16 residues. Germline V CDR1 and CDR2: MDHEN, SYDVKM. The V gene lost 4 bases and the J gene lost 9 bases, with 19 bases spanning the gap. The CDR3 bases are TGTGCCAGCAGTTCAACCGGCCGGTGGGCTGGTTCACCCCTCCACTTT. This encodes CASSSTGRWAGSPLHF.

The V and J genes are TRBV11-1 and TRBJ2-3; TRBD2 might be the D (6 bases). The CDR3 extends over 14 amino acids. CDR1 and CDR2 from the germline V gene are SGHAT and FQDESV (reference sequence). Trimming left V 2 bases short and J 6 bases short, with 12 bases between. The CDR3 region is CASSLSAEGDTQYF. DNA for the CDR3: TGTGCCAGCAGCTTAAGTGCGGAGGGGGATACGCAGTATTTT.

The chain recombines TRBV10-2 with TRBJ1-5; tentative D call: TRBD1 (5 bases). V dropped 8 bases and J dropped 7 bases, with 12 bases sitting between them. In germline, CDR1 is WSHSY, CDR2 SAAADI. CDR3 length: 12 residues. The CDR3 reads CASGERGQPQHF. The CDR3 DNA reads as TGCGCCAGCGGCGAGCGGGGGCAGCCCCAGCATTTT.